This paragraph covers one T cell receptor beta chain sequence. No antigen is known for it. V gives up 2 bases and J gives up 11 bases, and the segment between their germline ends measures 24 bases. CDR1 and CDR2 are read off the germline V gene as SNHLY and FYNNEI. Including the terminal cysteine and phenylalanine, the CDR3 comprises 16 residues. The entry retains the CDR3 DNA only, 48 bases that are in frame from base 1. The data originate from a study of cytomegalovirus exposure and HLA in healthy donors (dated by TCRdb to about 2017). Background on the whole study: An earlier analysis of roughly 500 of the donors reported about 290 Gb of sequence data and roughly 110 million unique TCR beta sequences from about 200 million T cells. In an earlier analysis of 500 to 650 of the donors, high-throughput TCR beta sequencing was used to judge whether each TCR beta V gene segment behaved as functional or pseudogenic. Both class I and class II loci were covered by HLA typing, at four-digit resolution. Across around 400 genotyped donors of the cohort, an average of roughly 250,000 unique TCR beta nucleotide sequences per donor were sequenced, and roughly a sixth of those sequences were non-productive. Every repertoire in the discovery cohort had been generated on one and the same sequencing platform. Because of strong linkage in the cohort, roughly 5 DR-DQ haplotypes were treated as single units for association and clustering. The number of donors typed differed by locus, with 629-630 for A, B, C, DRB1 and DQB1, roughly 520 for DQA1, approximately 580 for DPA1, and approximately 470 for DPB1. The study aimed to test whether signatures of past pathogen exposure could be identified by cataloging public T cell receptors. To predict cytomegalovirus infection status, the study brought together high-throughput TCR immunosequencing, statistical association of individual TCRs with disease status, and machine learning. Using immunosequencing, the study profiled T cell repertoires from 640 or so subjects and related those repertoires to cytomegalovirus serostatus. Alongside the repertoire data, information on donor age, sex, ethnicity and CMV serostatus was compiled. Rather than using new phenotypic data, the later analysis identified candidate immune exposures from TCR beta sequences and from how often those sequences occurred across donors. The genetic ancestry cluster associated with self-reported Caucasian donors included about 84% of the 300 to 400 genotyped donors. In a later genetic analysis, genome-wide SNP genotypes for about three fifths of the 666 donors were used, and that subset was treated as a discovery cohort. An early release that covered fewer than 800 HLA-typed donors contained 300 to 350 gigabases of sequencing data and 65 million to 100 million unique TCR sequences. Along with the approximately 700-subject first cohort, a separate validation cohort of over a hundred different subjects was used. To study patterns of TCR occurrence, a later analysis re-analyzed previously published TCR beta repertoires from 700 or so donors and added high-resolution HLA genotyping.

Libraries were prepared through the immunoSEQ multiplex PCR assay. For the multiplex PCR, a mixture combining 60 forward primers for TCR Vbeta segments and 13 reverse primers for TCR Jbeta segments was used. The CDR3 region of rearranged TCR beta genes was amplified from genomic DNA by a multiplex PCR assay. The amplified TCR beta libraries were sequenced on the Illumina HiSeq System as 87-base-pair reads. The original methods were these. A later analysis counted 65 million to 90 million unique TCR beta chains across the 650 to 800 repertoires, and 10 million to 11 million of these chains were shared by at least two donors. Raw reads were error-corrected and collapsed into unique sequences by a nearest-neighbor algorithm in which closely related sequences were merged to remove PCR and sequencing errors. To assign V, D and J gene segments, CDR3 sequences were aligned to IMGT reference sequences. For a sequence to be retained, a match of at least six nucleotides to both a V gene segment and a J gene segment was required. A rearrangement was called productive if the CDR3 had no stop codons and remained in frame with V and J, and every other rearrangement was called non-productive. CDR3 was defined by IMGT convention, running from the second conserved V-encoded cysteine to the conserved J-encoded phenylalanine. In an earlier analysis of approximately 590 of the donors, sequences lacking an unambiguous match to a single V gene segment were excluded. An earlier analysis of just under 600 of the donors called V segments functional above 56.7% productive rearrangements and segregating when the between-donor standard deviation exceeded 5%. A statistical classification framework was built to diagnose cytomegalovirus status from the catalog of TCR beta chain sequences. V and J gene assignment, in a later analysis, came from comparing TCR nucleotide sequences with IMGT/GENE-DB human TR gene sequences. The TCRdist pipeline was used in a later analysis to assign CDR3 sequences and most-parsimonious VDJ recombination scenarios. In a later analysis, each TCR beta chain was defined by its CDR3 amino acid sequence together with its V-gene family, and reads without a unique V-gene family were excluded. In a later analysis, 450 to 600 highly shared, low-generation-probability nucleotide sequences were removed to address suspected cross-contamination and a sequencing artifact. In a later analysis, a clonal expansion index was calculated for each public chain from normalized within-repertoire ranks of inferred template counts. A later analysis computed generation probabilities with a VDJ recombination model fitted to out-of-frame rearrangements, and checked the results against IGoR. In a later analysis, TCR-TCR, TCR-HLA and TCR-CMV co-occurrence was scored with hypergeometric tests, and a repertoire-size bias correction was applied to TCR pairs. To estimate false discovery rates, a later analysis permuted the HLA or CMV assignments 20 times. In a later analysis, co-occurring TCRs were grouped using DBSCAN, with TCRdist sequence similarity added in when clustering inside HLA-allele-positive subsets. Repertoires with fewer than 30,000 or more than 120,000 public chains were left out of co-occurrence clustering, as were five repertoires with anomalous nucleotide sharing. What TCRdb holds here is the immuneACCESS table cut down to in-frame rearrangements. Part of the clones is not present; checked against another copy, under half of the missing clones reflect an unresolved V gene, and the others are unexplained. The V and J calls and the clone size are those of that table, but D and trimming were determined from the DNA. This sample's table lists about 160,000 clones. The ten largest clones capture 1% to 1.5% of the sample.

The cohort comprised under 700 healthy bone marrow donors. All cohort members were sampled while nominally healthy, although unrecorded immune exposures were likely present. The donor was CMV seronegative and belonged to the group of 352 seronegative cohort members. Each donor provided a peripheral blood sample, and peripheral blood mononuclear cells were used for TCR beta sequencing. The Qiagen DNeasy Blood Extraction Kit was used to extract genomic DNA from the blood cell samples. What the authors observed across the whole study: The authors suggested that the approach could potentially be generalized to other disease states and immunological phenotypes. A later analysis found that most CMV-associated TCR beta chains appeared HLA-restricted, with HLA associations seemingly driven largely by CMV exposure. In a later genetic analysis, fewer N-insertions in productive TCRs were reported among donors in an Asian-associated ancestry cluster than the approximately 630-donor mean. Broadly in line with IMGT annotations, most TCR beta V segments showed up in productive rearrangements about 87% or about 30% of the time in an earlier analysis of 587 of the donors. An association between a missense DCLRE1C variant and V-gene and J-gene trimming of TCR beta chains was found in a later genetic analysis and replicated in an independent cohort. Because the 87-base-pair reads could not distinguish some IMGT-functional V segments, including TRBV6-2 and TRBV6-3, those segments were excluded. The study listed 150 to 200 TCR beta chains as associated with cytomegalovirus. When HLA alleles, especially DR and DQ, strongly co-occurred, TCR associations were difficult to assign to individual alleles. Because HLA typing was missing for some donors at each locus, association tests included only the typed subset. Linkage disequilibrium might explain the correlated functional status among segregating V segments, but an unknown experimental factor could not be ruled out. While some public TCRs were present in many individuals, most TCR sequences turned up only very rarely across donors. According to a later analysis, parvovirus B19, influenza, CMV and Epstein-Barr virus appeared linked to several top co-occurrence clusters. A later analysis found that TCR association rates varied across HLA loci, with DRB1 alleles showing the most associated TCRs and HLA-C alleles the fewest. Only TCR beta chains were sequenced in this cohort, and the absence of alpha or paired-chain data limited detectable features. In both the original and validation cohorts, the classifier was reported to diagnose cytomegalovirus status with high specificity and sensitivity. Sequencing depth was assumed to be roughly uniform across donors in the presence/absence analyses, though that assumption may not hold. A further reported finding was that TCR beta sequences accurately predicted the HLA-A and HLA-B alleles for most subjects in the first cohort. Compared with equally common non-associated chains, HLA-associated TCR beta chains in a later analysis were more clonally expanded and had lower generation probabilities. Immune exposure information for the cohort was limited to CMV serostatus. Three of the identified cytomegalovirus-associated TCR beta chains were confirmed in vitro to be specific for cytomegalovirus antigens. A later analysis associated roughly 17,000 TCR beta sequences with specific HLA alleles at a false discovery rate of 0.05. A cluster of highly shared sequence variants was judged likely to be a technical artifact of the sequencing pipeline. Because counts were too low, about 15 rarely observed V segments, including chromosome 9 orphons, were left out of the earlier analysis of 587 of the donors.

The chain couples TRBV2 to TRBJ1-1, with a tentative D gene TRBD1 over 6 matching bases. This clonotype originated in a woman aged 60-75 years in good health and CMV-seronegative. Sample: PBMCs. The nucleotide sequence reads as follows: TGTGCCAGCAGTGAATATACGGGGGGCGCAAATCTGGAGGCTTTCTTT. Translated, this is CASSEYTGGANLEAFF.